The 15 T cell receptor beta chains reported below all come from one sample, sequenced in a study of blood T cell repertoires in COVID-19 (TCRdb year 2020). The library was made by the immunoSEQ multiplex PCR assay. This is the immuneACCESS table as TCRdb keeps it, with only in-frame sequences that have V and J called. A part of the clones is gone; compared with another copy, unresolved V genes explain less than half, and the rest is unexplained. The sample includes 55,000 to 75,000 clones, with 80% observed a single time. The ten most abundant clones make up 15% to 20% of the sample. The specimen sequenced was peripheral blood. Every receptor here comes from a man aged 70 or older who had recovered from COVID-19.

This chain joins TRBV3-1 (or the pseudogene TRBV3-2) and TRBJ1-6; possible D gene TRBD1, 6 bases. V gave up 2 bases and J gave up 5 bases, with 10 bases separating them. Germline CDR1 is LGHDT and CDR2 is YNNKEL (reference sequence). The CDR3 is 15 residues long. CDR3 nucleotides: TGTGCCAGCAGCCAAAGGTCAGGGGATAATTCACCCCTCCACTTT. It yields the protein CASSQRSGDNSPLHF.

The CDR3 sequence is CATLDSLNTEAFF. CDR3 coding DNA: TGTGCCACCTTGGACAGCCTGAACACTGAAGCTTTCTTT. V and J are TRBV27 and TRBJ1-1, with a possible D match to TRBD1 (6 bases). The V gene's germline CDR1 is MNHEY and CDR2 SMNVEV (reference sequence). The CDR3 is 13 amino acids. V lost 10 bases to trimming and J lost 0 bases, with 12 bases between them.

V and J are TRBV21-1 and TRBJ2-3; TRBD2 is the table's D call, not checked against the DNA. TRBV21-1 is a known pseudogene. The CDR3 is made up of 16 amino acids. The CDR3 sequence is CASSQGGLHSTDTQYF. The CDR3 DNA is TGTGCCAGCAGCCAAGGTGGACTCCACTCCACAGATACGCAGTATTTT.

The V and J genes are TRBV2 and TRBJ2-3; D gene unclear. The CDR3 has 13 amino acids. Germline CDR1 is SNHLY and CDR2 is FYNNEI. V lost 5 bases and J lost 1, with 7 bases in between. The CDR3 DNA is TGTGCCAGCAGTAACGGTGGCACAGATACGCAGTATTTT. It specifies CASSNGGTDTQYF.

This clone has a single count. The rearrangement links TRBV27 to TRBJ2-7; 8 nucleotides match TRBD2. This CDR3 has 16 amino acids. Germline CDR1 reads MNHEY; CDR2 reads SMNVEV (reference sequence). The V and J ends lost 5 bases and 5 bases, in that order; junction bases with no gene match: 14. CDR3 DNA sequence: TGTGCCAGCAGTCTTCACGCCGGGACTAGTTCTAACGAGCAGTACTTC. As protein: CASSLHAGTSSNEQYF.

The J gene is TRBJ2-5, the V gene TRBV3-1 (or the pseudogene TRBV3-2); D might be TRBD2 (6 bases). CDR1 is LGHDT and CDR2 is YNNKEL in the germline V gene (reference sequence). Trimming took off 6 bases at V and 3 bases at J, with 8 bases between the two ends. CDR3 length: 12 residues. The CDR3 reads CASRLAEETQYF. For the CDR3, the DNA is TGTGCCAGCAGATTAGCGGAAGAGACCCAGTACTTC.

The gene calls are TRBV6-6 and TRBJ1-6; D is ambiguous. This CDR3 is built from 15 residues. Germline lookup yields CDR1 MNHNY and CDR2 SVGAGI (reference sequence). V lost 4 bases and J 14 bases, leaving 21 bases between the germline ends. The CDR3 sequence: CASSSHGVSRATLHF. The CDR3 DNA is TGTGCCAGCAGTTCCCACGGGGTCAGCCGGGCCACCCTCCACTTT.

DNA of the CDR3: TGTGCCAGCAGACTCGACAGCAGCGCTTACGAGCAGTACTTC. Its protein product is CASRLDSSAYEQYF. This rearrangement joins TRBV7-9 to TRBJ2-7, with D maybe TRBD1 (5 bases). The length of the CDR3 is 14 residues. CDR1 and CDR2 (germline): SEHNR, FQNEAQ (reference sequence). Deletions cut 6 bases from V and 4 bases from J, with 16 bases between.

The CDR3 loop is CASSIPGLADEQYF. The CDR3 DNA reads TGTGCCAGTAGTATACCCGGACTAGCGGACGAGCAGTACTTC. The chain joins TRBV19 to TRBJ2-7; 10 bases line up with TRBD2. CDR1 LNHDA and CDR2 SQIVND come from the germline V gene (reference sequence). This CDR3 is built from 14 residues. The V gene end was trimmed by 2 bases and the J gene end by 5 bases; junction bases not matched to a gene: 3.

This sequence joins TRBV2 and TRBJ2-7; D is perhaps TRBD2 (6 bases). The CDR3 spans 12 residues. Trimming took off 8 bases at V and 3 bases at J, with 11 bases between the two ends. The germline V gene has CDR1 SNHLY and CDR2 FYNNEI. This CDR3 is CASVGLGYEQYF. CDR3 nucleotide sequence: TGTGCCAGCGTGGGACTGGGCTACGAGCAGTACTTC.

V gene TRBV5-1 combines with J gene TRBJ2-1; the match to TRBD1 covers 8 bases. Germline V gene lookup returns CDR1 SGHRS and CDR2 YFSETQ. Unmatched junction bases numbered 8, after V lost 1 base and J lost 5 bases. This CDR3 region has 16 residues. CDR3 loop: CASSLRDRLTDNEQFF. For the CDR3, the DNA is TGCGCCAGCAGCTTGCGGGACAGGTTAACTGACAATGAGCAGTTCTTC.

The J gene is TRBJ2-3, the V gene TRBV5-1; a possible D gene is TRBD2 (6 bases). This CDR3 comprises 15 residues. CDR1 and CDR2 from the germline V gene are SGHRS and YFSETQ. The ends were cut back, 0 bases at V and 6 bases at J, with 14 bases in the middle. In DNA form, the CDR3 reads TGCGCCAGCAGCTTGGGGGGAGGAGGTTTTGATACGCAGTATTTT. Its translation: CASSLGGGGFDTQYF.

This clone has a single count. The chain joins TRBV10-2 to TRBJ1-2, with D possibly being TRBD1 (6 bases). V lost 4 bases and J lost 4, with 22 bases in between. The CDR3 runs 17 residues. The germline V gene encodes CDR1 WSHSY and CDR2 SAAADI. CDR3 protein: CASSGDGGVDRIYGYTF. CDR3 DNA: TGCGCCAGCAGTGGAGACGGGGGGGTAGACAGGATCTATGGCTACACCTTC.

This sequence joins TRBV18 and TRBJ1-4; TRBD1 matches 7 bases. This CDR3 is built from 13 residues. The J segment lost 5 bases and the V segment lost 11 bases, leaving 8 bases of the junction unmatched. Germline V gene sequence: CDR1 KGHSH, CDR2 LQKENI. CDR3 DNA: TGTGCCGGCCAGACAGGGAACAATGAAAAACTGTTTTTT. It codes for CAGQTGNNEKLFF. The full variable domain, its missing parts supplied by reference TRBV18 and TRBJ1-4, is NAGVMQNPRHLVRRRGQEARLRCSPMKGHSHVYWYRQLPEEGLKFMVYLQKENIIDESGMPKERFSAEFPKEGPSILRIQQVVRGDSAAYFCAGQTGNNEKLFFGSGTQLSVL.

The V call is TRBV5-1, the J call TRBJ1-1; a weak D match, TRBD1 (5 bases). Trimming shortened V by 0 bases and J by 4 bases, and 13 bases separated the two germline ends. CDR1 and CDR2 from the germline V gene are SGHRS and YFSETQ. CDR3 size: 15 residues. The DNA of the CDR3 is TGCGCCAGCAGCTTGGCCAGTGGGGCTCCCACTGAAGCTTTCTTT. The encoded protein is CASSLASGAPTEAFF.